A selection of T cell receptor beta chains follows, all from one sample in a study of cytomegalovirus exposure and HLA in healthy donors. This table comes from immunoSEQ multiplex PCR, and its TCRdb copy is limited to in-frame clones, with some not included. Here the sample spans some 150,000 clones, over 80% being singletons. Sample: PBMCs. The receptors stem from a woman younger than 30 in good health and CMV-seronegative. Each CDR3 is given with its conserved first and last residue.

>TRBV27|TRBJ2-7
CASSLNRLLYEQYF
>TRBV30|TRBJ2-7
CAWSVGQGGYEQYF
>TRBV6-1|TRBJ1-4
CASSERGSGEKLFF
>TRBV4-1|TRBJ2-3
CASSQEDRLTDTQYF
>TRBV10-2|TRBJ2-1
CASLPTGGSNEQFF
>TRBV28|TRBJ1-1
CASSQQGLEAFF
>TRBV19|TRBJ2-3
CASMVKRGVADTQYF
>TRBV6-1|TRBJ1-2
CASKGQGSPNYGYTF
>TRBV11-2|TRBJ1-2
CASSPGRGRRGYGYTF
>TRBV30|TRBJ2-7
CAWSVDGAEQYF
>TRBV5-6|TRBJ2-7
CASSLVGGSSYEQYF
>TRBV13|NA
CASSLRDRGAEQYF